The sequence of this TCR beta chain was determined in a study of T cell responses to AZD1222 COVID-19 vaccine. This clone is a singleton in its sample. The antigen remains undetermined. Study outcomes and limitations: Clonal diversity may have been underestimated in mostly white British donors. Sampling captured repertoires only after the peak T cell response. Along spike, vaccine-associated CD4 TCRs were found throughout, with dominance at 160-218 and 743-854.

The trim removed 0 bases at V and 9 bases at J, leaving 9 bases unmatched. The CDR3 runs to 16 residues. Germline V gives CDR1 SGDLS, CDR2 YYNGEE. The assay was immunoSEQ multiplex PCR, and TCRdb's table has in-frame clones only and misses some. This table has 95,000 to 150,000 clones, over 75% appearing once. The V and J genes are TRBV9 and TRBJ2-1, with 10 positions matching TRBD2. The sample consisted of peripheral blood, taken 28 days after the second dose of the MenACWY control vaccine. The source of this sequence is an adult who received the MenACWY meningococcal vaccine as a control. Here the CDR3 DNA reads TGTGCCAGCAGCGTAGGTCTAGCGGGAGAGATTAGTGAGCAGTTCTTC. It translates to CASSVGLAGEISEQFF.